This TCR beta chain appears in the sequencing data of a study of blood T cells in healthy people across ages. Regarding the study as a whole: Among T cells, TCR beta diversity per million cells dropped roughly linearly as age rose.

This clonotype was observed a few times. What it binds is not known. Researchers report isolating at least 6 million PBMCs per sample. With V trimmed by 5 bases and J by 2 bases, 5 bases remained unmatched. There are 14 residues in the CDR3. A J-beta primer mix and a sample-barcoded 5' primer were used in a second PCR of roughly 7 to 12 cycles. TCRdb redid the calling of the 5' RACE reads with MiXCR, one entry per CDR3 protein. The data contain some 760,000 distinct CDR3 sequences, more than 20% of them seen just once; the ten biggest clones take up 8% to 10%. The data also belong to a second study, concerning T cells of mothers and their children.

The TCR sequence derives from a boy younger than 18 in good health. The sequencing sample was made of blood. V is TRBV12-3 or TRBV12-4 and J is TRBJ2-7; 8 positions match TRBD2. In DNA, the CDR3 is TGTGCCAGCAGTACGGGGGGGGCAACCTACGAGCAGTACTTC. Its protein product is CASSTGGATYEQYF.